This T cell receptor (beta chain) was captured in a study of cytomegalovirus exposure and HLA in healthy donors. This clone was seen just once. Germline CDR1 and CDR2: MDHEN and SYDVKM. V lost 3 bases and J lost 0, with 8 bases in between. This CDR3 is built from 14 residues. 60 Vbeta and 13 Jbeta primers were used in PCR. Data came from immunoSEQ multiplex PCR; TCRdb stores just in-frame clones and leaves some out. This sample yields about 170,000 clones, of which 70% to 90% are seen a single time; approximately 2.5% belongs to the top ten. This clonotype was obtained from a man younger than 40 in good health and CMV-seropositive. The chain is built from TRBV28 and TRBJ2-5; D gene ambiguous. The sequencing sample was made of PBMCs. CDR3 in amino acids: CASSFPSYQETQYF. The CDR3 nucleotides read TGTGCCAGCAGTTTCCCGTCGTACCAAGAGACCCAGTACTTC.